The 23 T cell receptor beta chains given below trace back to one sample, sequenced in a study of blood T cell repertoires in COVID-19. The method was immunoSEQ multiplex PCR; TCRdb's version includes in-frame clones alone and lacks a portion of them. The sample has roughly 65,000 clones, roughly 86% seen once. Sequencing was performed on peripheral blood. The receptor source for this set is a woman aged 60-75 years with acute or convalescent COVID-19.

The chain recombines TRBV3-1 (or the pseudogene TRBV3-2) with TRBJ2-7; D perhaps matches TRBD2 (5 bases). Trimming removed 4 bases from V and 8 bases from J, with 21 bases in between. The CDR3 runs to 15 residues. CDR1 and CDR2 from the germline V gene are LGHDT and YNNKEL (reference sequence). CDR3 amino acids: CASSRWNSVGSKQYF. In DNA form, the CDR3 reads TGTGCCAGCAGCCGTTGGAATAGCGTGGGGAGTAAGCAGTACTTC.

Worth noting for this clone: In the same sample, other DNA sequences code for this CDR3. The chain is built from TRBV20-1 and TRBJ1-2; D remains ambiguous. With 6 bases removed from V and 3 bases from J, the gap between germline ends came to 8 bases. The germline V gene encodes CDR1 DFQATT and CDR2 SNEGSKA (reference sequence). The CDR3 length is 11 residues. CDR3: CSAPRDYGYTF. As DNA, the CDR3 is TGCAGTGCCCCTCGGGACTATGGCTACACCTTC.

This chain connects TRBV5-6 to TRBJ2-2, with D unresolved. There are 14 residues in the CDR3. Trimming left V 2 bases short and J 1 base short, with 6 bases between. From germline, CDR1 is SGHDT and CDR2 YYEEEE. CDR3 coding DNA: TGTGCCAGCAGCTTAATCAGGAACACCGGGGAGCTGTTTTTT. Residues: CASSLIRNTGELFF.

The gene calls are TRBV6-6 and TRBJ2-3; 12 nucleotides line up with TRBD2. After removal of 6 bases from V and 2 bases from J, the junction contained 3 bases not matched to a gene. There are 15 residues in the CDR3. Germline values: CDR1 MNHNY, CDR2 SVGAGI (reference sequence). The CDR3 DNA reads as TGTGCCAGCAGGACTAGCGGGGGAAACACAGATACGCAGTATTTT. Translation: CASRTSGGNTDTQYF.

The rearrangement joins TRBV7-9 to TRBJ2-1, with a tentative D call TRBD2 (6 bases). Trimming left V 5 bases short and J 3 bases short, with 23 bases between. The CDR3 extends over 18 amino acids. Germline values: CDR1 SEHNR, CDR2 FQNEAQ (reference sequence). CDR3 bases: TGTGCCAGCAGCCCGTCGGGCGGGGACCTACTAAACTACAATGAGCAGTTCTTC. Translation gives CASSPSGGDLLNYNEQFF.

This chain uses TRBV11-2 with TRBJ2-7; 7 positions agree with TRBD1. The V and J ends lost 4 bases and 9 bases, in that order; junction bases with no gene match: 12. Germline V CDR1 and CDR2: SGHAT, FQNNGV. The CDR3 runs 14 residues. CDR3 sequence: CASSSGDRGVGQYF. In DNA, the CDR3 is TGTGCCAGCAGCTCAGGGGACAGAGGGGTCGGGCAGTACTTC.

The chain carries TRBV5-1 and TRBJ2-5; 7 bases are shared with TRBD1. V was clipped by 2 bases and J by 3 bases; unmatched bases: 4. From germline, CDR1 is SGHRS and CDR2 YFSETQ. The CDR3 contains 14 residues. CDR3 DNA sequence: TGCGCCAGCAGCTTTCCCGGACAGGAAGAGACCCAGTACTTC. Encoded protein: CASSFPGQEETQYF.

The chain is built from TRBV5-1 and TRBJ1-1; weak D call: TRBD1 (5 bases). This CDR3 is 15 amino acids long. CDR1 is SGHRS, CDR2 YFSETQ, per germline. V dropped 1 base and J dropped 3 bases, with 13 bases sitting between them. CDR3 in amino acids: CASSLIPIGDTEAFF. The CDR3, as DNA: TGCGCCAGCAGCTTGATACCGATAGGGGACACTGAAGCTTTCTTT.

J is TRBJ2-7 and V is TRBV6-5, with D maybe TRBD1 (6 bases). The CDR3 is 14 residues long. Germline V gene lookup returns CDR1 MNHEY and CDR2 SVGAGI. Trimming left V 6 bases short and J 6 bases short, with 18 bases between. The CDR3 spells CASRAGTPTTEQYF. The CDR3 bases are TGTGCCAGCAGAGCCGGGACACCCACAACCGAGCAGTACTTC.

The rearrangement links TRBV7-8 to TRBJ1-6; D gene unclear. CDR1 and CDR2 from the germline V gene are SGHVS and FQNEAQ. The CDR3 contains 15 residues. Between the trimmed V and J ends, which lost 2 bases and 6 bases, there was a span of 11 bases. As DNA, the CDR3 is TGTGCCAGCAGCTTACCCTCAGCGAGTAATTCACCCCTCCACTTT. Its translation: CASSLPSASNSPLHF.

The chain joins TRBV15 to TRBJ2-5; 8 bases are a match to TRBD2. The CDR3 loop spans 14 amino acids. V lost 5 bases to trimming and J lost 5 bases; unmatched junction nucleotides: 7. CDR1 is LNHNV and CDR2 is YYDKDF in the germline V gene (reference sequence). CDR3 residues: CATSVRGAGETQYF. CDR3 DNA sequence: TGTGCCACCAGCGTGCGGGGGGCCGGGGAGACCCAGTACTTC. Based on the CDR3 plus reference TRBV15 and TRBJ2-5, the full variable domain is DAMVIQNPRYQVTQFGKPVTLSCSQTLNHNVMYWYQQKSSQAPKLLFHYYDKDFNNEADTPDNFQSRRPNTSFCFLDIRSPGLGDTAMYLCATSVRGAGETQYFGPGTRLLVL.

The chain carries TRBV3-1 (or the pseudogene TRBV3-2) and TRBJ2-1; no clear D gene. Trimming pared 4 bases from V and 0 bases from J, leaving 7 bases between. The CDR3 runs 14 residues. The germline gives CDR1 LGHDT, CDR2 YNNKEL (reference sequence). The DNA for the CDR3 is TGTGCCAGCAGCCGCAAGAGCTCCTACAATGAGCAGTTCTTC. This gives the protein CASSRKSSYNEQFF.

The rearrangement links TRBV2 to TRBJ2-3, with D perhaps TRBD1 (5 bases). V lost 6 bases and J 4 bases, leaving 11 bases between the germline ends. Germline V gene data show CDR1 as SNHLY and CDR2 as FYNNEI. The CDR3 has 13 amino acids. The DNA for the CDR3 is TGTGCCAGCAGCCCCTTAGGGGCAGATACGCAGTATTTT. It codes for CASSPLGADTQYF.

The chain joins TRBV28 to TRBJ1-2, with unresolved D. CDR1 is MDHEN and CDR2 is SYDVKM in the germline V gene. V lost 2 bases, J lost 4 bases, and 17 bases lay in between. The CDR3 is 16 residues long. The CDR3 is CASSLEWQVNGYGYTF. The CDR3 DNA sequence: TGTGCCAGCAGTTTAGAATGGCAGGTGAATGGCTATGGCTACACCTTC.

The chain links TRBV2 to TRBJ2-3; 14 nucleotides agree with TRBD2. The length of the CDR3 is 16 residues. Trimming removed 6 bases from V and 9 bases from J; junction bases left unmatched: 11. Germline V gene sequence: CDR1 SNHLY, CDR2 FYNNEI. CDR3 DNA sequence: TGTGCCAGCAGGCGCACGACTAGCGGGGGGGAACGCACGCAGTATTTT. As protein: CASRRTTSGGERTQYF.

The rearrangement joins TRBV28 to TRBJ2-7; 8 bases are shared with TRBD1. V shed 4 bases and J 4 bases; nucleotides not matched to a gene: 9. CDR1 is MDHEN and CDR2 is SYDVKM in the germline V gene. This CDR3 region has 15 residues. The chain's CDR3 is CASSSSTGERYEQYF. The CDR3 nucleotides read TGTGCCAGCAGTTCGTCGACAGGGGAGAGGTACGAGCAGTACTTC.

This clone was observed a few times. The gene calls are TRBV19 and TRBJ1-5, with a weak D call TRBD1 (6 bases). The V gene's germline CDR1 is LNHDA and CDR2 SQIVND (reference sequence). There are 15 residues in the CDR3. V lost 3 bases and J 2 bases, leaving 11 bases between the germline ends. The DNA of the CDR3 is TGTGCCAGTAGTATTTTACCAGGGGGCAATCAGCCCCAGCATTTT. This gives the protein CASSILPGGNQPQHF.

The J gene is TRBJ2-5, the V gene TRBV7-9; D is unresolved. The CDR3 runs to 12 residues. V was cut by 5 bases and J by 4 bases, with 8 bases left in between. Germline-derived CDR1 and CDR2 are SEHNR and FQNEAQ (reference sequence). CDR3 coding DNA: TGTGCCAGCAGCCTTATCGGAGAGACCCAGTACTTC. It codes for CASSLIGETQYF.

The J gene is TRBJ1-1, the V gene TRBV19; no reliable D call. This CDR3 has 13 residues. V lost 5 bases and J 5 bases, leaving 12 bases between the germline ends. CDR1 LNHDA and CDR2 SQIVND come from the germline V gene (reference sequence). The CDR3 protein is CASSPSIRTEAFF. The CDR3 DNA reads TGTGCCAGTAGTCCGTCGATCCGGACTGAAGCTTTCTTT.

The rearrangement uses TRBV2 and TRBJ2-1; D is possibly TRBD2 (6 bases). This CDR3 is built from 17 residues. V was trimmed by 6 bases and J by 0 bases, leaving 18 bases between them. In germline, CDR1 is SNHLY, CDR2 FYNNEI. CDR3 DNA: TGTGCCAGCAGGGAATCTCTAGCGTGGAGCTCCTACAATGAGCAGTTCTTC. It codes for CASRESLAWSSYNEQFF.

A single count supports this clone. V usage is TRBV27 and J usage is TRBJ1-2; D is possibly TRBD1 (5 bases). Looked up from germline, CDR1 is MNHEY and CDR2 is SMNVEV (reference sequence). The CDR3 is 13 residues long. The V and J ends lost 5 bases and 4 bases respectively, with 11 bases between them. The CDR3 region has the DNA TGTGCCAGCAGTGCCGGGGGGTCCTATGGCTACACCTTC. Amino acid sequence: CASSAGGSYGYTF.

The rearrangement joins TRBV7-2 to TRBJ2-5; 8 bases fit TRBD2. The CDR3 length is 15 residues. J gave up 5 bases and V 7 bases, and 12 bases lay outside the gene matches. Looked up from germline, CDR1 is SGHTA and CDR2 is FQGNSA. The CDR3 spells CASTPAGVFGETQYF. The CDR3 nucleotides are TGTGCCAGCACCCCAGCGGGGGTATTCGGGGAGACCCAGTACTTC.

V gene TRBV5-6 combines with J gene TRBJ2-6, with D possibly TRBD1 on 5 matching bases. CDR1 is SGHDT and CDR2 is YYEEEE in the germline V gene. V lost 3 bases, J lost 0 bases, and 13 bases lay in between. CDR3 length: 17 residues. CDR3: CASSSLTGFSGANVLTF. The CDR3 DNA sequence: TGTGCCAGCAGCTCACTAACAGGTTTCTCTGGGGCCAACGTCCTGACTTTC. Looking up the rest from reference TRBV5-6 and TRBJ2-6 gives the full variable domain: DAGVTQSPTHLIKTRGQQVTLRCSPKSGHDTVSWYQQALGQGPQFIFQYYEEEERQRGNFPDRFSGHQFPNYSSELNVNALLLGDSALYLCASSSLTGFSGANVLTFGAGSRLTVL.